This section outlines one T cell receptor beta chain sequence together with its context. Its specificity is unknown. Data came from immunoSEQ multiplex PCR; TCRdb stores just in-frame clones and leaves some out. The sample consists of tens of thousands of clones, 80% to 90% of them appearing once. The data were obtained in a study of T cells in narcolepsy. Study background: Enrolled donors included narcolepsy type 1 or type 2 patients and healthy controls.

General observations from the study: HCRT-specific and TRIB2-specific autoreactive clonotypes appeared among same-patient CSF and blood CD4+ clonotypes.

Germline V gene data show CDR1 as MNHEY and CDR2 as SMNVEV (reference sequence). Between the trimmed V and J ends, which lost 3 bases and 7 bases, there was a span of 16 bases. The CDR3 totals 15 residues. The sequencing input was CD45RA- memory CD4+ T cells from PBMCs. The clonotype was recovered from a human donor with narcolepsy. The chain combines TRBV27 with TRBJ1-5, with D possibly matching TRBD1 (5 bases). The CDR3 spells CASSLVGGEGQPQHF. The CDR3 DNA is TGTGCCAGCAGTTTGGTAGGAGGGGAGGGACAGCCCCAGCATTTT.